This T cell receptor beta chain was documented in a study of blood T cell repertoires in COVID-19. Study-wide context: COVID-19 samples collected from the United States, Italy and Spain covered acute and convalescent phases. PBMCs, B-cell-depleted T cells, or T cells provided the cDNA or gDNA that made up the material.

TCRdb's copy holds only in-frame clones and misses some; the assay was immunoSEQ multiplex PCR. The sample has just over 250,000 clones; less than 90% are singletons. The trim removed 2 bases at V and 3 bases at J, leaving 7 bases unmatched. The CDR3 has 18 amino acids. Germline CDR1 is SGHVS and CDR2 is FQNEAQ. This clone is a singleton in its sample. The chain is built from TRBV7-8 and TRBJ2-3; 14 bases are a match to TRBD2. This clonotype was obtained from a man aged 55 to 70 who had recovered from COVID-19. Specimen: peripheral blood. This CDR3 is CASSLSGLAGALTDTQYF. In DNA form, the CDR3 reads TGTGCCAGCAGCTTATCGGGACTAGCGGGGGCCCTTACAGATACGCAGTATTTT.